This T cell receptor beta chain was profiled in a study of OX40 agonist ivuxolimab in advanced cancers. Background on the whole study: Ivuxolimab, which targeted the costimulatory receptor OX40 (CD134), was an agonistic, fully human IgG2 monoclonal antibody. Prior anti-PD-1, anti-PD-L1 or anti-CTLA-4 therapy was permitted, and about two fifths of dose-escalation patients had received checkpoint inhibitors. Partial responses occurred in three dose-escalation patients, of whom one had hepatocellular carcinoma and two had cutaneous melanoma. Of the approximately 53 patients in dose escalation, about 20 had hepatocellular carcinoma, some 15 had melanoma, 9 had renal cell carcinoma and 9 had head and neck cancer. The point of sequencing TCRbeta in the periphery was to test whether ivuxolimab changed TCR sequence diversity and drove clonal T-cell expansion. Intravenous ivuxolimab was administered to patients every 2 weeks at six dose levels: 0.01, 0.1, 0.3, 1.5, 3 and 10 mg/kg. A male proportion of roughly 80% and a mean age of roughly 58 years, ranging from about 20 to 79, were recorded for the dose-escalation cohort. The paper describes the monotherapy dose-escalation part (N = 52 patients) of the phase I trial of ivuxolimab. The study at large found these results: Which antigens the clonally expanded peripheral T cells were specific for was not determined. After ivuxolimab, expanded clones were on average more numerous among CD8+ T cells than among CD4+ T cells. At doses from 0.1 to 3.0 mg/kg, clonal expansion was seen in both CD4+ and CD8+ blood T cells between baseline and week 6. Low levels of normalized T-cell clonal expansion were also seen in some nonresponding patients. In partial responders in the 0.1-3.0 mg/kg groups, normalized peripheral clonal expansion was found to be among the lowest, especially among CD8+ T cells.

CDR1 KGHSH and CDR2 LQKENI were looked up in the germline V gene. Trimming takes 2 bases from V and 2 bases from J, and the germline ends sit 14 bases apart. Reading from cysteine to phenylalanine, the CDR3 counts 16 amino acids. Only CDR3 DNA is held: 48 bases, read in frame from base 1. Patients with a history of autoimmune disease or receiving systemic immunosuppression were excluded from the trial. Peripheral blood for TCR sequencing was collected from all dose cohorts at baseline, on cycle 4 day 1, and on cycle 7 day 1. The samples were drawn from a first-in-human, open-label, multicenter phase I dose-escalation trial of ivuxolimab. The trial enrolled adults with locally advanced or metastatic head and neck squamous cell, hepatocellular, melanoma or renal cell carcinoma. Before TCR sequencing, CD4+ and CD8+ T cells were separately sorted from peripheral blood. To sequence the TCRbeta CDR3 region, genomic DNA was isolated from the sorted cells. The immunoSEQ Assay was used to sequence the TCRbeta CDR3 regions. TCRdb mirrors the immuneACCESS table, restricted to in-frame sequences. Some clones are absent from its copies; in checked studies, under half trace to an unresolved V gene, and the reason for the others is unknown. The sample includes almost 70,000 clones, with about 80% observed a single time. The ten largest make up about 2.1% of the sample.

Comments on this clone: Its antigen remains unidentified. No much larger clone is present one base from it, and per-base qualities are unavailable.

Sequences were derived from CD4+ or CD8+ T cells sorted from blood, sampled in a trial of the OX40 agonist ivuxolimab. This TCR was sampled from an adult with an advanced solid tumor such as melanoma, head and neck, liver or kidney cancer. The V gene is TRBV18 and the J gene is TRBJ2-3, with a tentative D gene TRBD2 over 7 matching bases. The DNA is as follows: TGTGCCAGCTCACCAATAGGGGCGGGGGCCACAGATACGCAGTATTTT. It translates to CASSPIGAGATDTQYF.